The 6 T cell receptor beta chains listed next were all sequenced from one sample in a study of a mutant IDH1 vaccine in newly diagnosed glioma. Time point defined: week 47, end of study. Vaccinated patients received 300 ug of mutant IDH1 20-mer peptide per dose, with topical imiquimod. No antigen has been assigned to these receptors. The protocol was immunoSEQ multiplex PCR, while the TCRdb copy is restricted to in-frame clones and leaves out a portion. The top ten hold around 18% of the sample, which has 9,000 to 13,000 clones, around 80% seen once. The sample was PBMCs, taken from a glioma patient whose treatment included an IDH1 peptide vaccine. The receptors were sampled from a man aged 30 to 45 with glioma.

The chain combines TRBV27 with TRBJ1-1, with 10 nucleotides matching TRBD1. Trimming cost V 5 bases and J 0 bases; bases outside gene matches: 3. This CDR3 comprises 15 residues. From germline, CDR1 is MNHEY and CDR2 SMNVEV (reference sequence). The CDR3 loop is CASSRGTGVNTEAFF. In DNA form, the CDR3 reads TGTGCCAGCAGTCGGGGGACAGGGGTGAACACTGAAGCTTTCTTT.

This chain links TRBV27 with TRBJ1-2; unclear D gene. The V and J ends lost 5 bases and 6 bases respectively, with 22 bases between them. Germline V lookup: CDR1 MNHEY, CDR2 SMNVEV (reference sequence). The CDR3 extends over 16 amino acids. The DNA of the CDR3 is TGTGCCAGCAGTGCCTCCTCGGACCCCAAGTCCGATGGCTACACCTTC. It yields the protein CASSASSDPKSDGYTF.

The rearrangement joins TRBV5-1 to TRBJ2-7; TRBD1 or TRBD2 may be the D gene (5 bases each). In germline, CDR1 is SGHRS, CDR2 YFSETQ. This CDR3 is built from 15 residues. The ends were cut back, 0 bases at V and 0 bases at J, with 10 bases in the middle. CDR3 sequence reads: CASSLAAGSSYEQYF. DNA of the CDR3: TGCGCCAGCAGCTTGGCGGCAGGGAGCTCCTACGAGCAGTACTTC.

The chain joins TRBV28 to TRBJ1-5; D possibly corresponds to TRBD1 (6 bases). The CDR3 totals 13 residues. Trimming stripped 7 bases from V and 5 bases from J, with 12 bases between. Per germline, CDR1 MDHEN and CDR2 SYDVKM. The CDR3, as DNA: TGTGCCAGCACCCTTAGGGGGGATCAGCCCCAGCATTTT. Encoded protein: CASTLRGDQPQHF.

The sample holds a few counts of this clone. The J gene is TRBJ1-1, the V gene TRBV29-1; D gene ambiguous. The V gene lost 7 bases and the J gene lost 0 bases, with 3 bases spanning the gap. This CDR3 has 10 residues. The V gene's germline CDR1 is SQVTM and CDR2 ANQGSEA. The CDR3 DNA is TGCAGCGGGTTGAACACTGAAGCTTTCTTT. It yields the protein CSGLNTEAFF. Combining the CDR3 with reference TRBV29-1 and TRBJ1-1 gives the whole variable domain SAVISQKPSRDICQRGTSLTIQCQVDSQVTMMFWYRQQPGQSLTLIATANQGSEATYESGFVIDKFPISRPNLTFSTLTVSNMSPEDSSIYLCSGLNTEAFFGQGTRLTVV.

The V and J genes are TRBV30 and TRBJ2-4; D is tentatively TRBD1 or TRBD2 (6 bases each). The CDR3 sequence is 16 residues long. Germline V gene sequence: CDR1 GTSNPN, CDR2 SVGIG (reference sequence). Trimming took 0 bases from V and 2 from J, leaving 14 bases between them. The DNA for the CDR3 is TGTGCCTGGAGTGTAGGGGGGAGTGGGACCAAAAACATTCAGTACTTC. It is translated as CAWSVGGSGTKNIQYF.